The source of this T cell receptor (beta chain) is a study of HIV-infected patients and healthy controls. This clonotype was found once. As yet, its antigen is unknown. With the library built for alpha chains, this beta chain is off target and its frequency is not meaningful. All unsorted peripheral T cells were captured because whole blood was used without fractionation. RNA came from 2.5 to 3 ml of peripheral blood. Approximately 500 ng RNA was reverse transcribed with alpha and beta constant-region primers. Each of the alpha and beta chains got its own library through chain-specific third strand synthesis with indices. Second strand synthesis was primed from the SP2 site. A single record per CDR3 protein comes from TCRdb applying MiXCR to the 5' RACE reads. Among approximately 400 distinct CDR3 sequences listed, roughly two thirds were seen once. Study results and limitations: Compared with healthy controls, HIV-infected patients showed less CDR3 sharing between individuals.

V lost 1 base and J 7 bases, leaving 8 bases between the germline ends. The CDR3 length is 13 residues. Germline V gene sequence: CDR1 SGHAT, CDR2 FQNNGV. The chain links TRBV11-2 to TRBJ2-1; D is uncertain. This TCR derives from an adult with HIV infection. Material: blood, obtained before antiretroviral therapy. The CDR3 loop reads CASSLVLGNEQFF. The CDR3 DNA is TGTGCCAGCAGCTTAGTATTAGGGAATGAGCAGTTCTTC.